The entry below gives a single TCR beta chain sequence along with its context. Its antigen is undetermined. Germline CDR1 is SGHRS and CDR2 is YFSETQ. CDR3 length equals 17 residues. The sample is drawn from a study of monozygotic twins with inflammatory bowel disease. The study subjected TCRalpha and TCRbeta cDNA to two nested PCRs of 16 and 9 cycles. TCRdb reworked the 5' RACE reads into one entry per CDR3 protein, no DNA. Here the sample table reports 420,000 or so distinct CDR3 sequences. Study findings and constraints: Researchers reported no repertoire similarity difference between concordant and discordant twins, possibly from limited power.

T cells were not sorted, and total RNA was isolated straight from whole blood. The V call is TRBV5-1, the J call TRBJ2-2; absent DNA, TCRdb's TRBD1 call cannot be checked. The clonotype was recovered from a human donor with ulcerative colitis or Crohn's disease, or a healthy co-twin of an affected twin (not recorded which). The sequenced sample consisted of blood. This CDR3 reads CASSLDGPGVASGELFF.